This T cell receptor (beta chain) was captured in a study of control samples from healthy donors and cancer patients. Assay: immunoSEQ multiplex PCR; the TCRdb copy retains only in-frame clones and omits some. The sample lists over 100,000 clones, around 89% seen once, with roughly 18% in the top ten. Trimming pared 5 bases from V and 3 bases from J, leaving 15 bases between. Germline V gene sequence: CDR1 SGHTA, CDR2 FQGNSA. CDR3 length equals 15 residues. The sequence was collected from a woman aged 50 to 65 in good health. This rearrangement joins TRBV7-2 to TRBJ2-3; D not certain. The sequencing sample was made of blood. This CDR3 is CASSPTPVETDTQYF. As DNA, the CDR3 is TGTGCCAGCAGCCCGACTCCCGTGGAAACAGATACGCAGTATTTT.